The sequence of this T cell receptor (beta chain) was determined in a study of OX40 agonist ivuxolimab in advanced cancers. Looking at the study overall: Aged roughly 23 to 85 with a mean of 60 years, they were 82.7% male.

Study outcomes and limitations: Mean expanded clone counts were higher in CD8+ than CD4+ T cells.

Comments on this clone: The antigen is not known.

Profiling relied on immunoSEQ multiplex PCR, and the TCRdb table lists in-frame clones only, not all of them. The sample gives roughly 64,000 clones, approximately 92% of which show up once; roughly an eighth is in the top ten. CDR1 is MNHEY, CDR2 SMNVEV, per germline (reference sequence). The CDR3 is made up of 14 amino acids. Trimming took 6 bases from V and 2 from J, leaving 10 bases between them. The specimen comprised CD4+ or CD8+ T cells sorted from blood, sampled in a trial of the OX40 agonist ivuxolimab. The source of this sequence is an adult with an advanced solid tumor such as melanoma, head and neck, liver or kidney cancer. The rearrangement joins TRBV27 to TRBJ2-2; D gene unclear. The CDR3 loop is CASSWGFNTGELFF. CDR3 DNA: TGTGCCAGCAGCTGGGGTTTTAACACCGGGGAGCTGTTTTTT.